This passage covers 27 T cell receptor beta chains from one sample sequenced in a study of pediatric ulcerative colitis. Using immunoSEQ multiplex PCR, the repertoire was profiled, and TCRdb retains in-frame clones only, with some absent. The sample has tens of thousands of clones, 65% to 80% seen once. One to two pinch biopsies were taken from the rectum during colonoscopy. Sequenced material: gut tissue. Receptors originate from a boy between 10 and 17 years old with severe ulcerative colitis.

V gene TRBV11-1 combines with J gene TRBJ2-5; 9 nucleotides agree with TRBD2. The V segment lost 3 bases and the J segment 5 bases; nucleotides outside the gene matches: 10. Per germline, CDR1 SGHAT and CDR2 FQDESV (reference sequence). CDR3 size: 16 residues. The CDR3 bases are TGTGCCAGCAGCTTCCGAGTAGCGGGAGCCCGGGAGACCCAGTACTTC. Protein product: CASSFRVAGARETQYF.

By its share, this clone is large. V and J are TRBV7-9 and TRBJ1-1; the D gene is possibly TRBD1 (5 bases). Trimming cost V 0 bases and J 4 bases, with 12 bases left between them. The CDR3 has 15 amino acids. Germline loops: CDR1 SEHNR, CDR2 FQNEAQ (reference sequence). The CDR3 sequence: CASSLALGVFTEAFF. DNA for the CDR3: TGTGCCAGCAGCTTAGCGCTGGGGGTCTTCACTGAAGCTTTCTTT.

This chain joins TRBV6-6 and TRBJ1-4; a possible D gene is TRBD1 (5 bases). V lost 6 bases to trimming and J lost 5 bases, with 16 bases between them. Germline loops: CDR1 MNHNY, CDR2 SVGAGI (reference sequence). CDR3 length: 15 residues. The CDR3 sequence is CASRDSGSPNEKLFF. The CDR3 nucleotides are TGTGCCAGCAGAGACAGTGGGAGCCCAAATGAAAAACTGTTTTTT.

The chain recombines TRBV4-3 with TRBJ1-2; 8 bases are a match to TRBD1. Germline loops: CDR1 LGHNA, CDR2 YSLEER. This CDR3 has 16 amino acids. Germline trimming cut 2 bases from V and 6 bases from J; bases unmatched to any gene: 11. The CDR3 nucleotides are TGCGCCAGCAGCCAAAGGGGCACAGGGGGGATAAATGGCTACACCTTC. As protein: CASSQRGTGGINGYTF.

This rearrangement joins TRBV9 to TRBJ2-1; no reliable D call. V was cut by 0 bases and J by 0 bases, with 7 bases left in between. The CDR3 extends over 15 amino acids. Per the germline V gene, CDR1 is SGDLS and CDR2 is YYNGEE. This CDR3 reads CASSVGTLSYNEQFF. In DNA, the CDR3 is TGTGCCAGCAGCGTAGGGACCCTCTCCTACAATGAGCAGTTCTTC. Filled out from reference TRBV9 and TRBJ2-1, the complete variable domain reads DSGVTQTPKHLITATGQRVTLRCSPRSGDLSVYWYQQSLDQGLQFLIQYYNGEERAKGNILERFSAQQFPDLHSELNLSSLELGDSALYFCASSVGTLSYNEQFFGPGTRLTVL.

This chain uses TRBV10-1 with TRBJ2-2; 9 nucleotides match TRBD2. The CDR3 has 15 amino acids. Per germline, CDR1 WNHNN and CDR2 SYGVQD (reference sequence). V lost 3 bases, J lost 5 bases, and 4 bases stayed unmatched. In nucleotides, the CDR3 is TGCGCCAGCAGTGACTTTCTAGCGGGGACCGGGGAGCTGTTTTTT. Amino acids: CASSDFLAGTGELFF.

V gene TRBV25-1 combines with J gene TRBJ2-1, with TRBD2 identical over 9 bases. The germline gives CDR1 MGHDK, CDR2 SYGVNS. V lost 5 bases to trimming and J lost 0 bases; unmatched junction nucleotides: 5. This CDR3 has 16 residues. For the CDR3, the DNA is TGTGCCAGCAGTCCTAGCGGGGTGGACTCCTACAATGAGCAGTTCTTC. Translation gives CASSPSGVDSYNEQFF.

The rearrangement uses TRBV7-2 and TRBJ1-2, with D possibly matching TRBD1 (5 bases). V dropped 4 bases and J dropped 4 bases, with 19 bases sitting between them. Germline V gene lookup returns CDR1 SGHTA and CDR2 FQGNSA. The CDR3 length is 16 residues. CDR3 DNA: TGTGCCAGCAGCTCTACGCAGGGTACAAAGACCTATGGCTACACCTTC. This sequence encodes CASSSTQGTKTYGYTF.

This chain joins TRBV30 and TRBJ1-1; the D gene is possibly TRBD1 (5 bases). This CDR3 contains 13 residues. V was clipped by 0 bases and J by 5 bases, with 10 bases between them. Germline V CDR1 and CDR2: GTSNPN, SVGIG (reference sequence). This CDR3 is CAWSVPGVTEAFF. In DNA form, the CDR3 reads TGTGCCTGGAGTGTACCGGGGGTTACTGAAGCTTTCTTT.

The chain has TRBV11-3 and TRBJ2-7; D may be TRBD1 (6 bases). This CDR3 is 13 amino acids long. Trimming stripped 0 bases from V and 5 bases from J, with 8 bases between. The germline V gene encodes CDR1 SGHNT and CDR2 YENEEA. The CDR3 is CASSLEGADEQYF. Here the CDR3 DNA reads TGTGCCAGCAGCTTAGAGGGGGCGGACGAGCAGTACTTC.

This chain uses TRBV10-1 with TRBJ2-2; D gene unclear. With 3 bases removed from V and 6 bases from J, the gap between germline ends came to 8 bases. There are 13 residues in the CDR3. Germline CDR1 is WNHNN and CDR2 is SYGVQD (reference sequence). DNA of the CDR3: TGCGCCAGCAGTGAACCTGTCGCCGGGGAGCTGTTTTTT. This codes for CASSEPVAGELFF.

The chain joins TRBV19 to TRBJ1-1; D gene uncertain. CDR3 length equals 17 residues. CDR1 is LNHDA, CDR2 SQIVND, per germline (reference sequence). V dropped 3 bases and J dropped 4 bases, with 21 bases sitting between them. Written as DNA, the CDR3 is TGTGCCAGTAGTATTATGCCAGGTGCGGGGATCGGCACTGAAGCTTTCTTT. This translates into CASSIMPGAGIGTEAFF.

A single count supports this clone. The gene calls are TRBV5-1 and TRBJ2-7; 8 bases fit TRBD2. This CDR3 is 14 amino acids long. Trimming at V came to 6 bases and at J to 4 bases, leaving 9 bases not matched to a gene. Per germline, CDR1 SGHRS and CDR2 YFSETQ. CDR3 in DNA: TGCGCCAGCACCGGGGGGGAGCGGGGATACGAGCAGTACTTC. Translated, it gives CASTGGERGYEQYF.

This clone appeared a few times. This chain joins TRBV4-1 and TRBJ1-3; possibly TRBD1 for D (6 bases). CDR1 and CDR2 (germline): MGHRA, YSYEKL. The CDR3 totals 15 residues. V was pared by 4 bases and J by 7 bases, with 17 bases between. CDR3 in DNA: TGCGCCAGCAGCCCAGACCCACTTACAGGGAACACCATATATTTT. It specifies CASSPDPLTGNTIYF.

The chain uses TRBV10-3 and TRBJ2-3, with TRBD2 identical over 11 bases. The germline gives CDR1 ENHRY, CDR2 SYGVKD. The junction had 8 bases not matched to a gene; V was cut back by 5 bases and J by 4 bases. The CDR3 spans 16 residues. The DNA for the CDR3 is TGTGCCATCAGTACCCTAGCGGGAGGAGGGGCAGATACGCAGTATTTT. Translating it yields CAISTLAGGGADTQYF.

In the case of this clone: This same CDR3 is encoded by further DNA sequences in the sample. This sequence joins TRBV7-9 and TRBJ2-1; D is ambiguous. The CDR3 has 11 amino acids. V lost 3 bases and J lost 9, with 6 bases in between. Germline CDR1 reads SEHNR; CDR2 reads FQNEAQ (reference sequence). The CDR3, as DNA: TGTGCCAGCAGCTTGGATCGTGAGCAGTTCTTC. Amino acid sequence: CASSLDREQFF.

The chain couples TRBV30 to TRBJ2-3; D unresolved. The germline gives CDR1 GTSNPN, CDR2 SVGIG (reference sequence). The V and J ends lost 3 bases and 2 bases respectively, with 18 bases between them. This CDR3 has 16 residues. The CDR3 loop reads CAWSPLDGYSTDTQYF. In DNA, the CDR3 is TGTGCCTGGAGCCCACTCGACGGATACTCCACAGATACGCAGTATTTT.

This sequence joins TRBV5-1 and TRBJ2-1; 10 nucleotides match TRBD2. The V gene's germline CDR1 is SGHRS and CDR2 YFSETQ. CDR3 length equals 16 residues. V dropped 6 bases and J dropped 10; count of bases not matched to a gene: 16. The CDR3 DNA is TGCGCCAGCACTGGGCAGACGACTAGCGGGTTTAGCGAGCAGTTCTTC. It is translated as CASTGQTTSGFSEQFF.

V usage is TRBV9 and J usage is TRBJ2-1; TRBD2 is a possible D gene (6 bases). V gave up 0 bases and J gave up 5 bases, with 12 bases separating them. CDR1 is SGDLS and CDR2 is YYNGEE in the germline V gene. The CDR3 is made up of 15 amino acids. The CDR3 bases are TGTGCCAGCAGCGTAGCTGGCGGGGCTAACAATGAGCAGTTCTTC. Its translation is CASSVAGGANNEQFF.

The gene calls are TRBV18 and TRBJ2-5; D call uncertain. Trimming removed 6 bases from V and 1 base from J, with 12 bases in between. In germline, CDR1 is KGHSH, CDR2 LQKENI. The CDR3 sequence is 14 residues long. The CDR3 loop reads CASSPMTAQETQYF. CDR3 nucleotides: TGTGCCAGCTCTCCTATGACGGCCCAAGAGACCCAGTACTTC.

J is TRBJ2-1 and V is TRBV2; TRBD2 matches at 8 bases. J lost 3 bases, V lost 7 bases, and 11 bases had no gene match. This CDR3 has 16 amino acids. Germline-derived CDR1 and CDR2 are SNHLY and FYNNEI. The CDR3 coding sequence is TGTGCCAGCACCCAAATTGGGGCGGGAGGCTACAATGAGCAGTTCTTC. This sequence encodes CASTQIGAGGYNEQFF.

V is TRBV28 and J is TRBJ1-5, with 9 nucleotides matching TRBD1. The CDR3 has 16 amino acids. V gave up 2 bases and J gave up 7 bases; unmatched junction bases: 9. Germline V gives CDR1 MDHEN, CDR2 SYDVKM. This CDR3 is CASSLPPGQGGQPQHF. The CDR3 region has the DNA TGTGCCAGCAGTTTACCACCGGGACAGGGAGGACAGCCCCAGCATTTT.

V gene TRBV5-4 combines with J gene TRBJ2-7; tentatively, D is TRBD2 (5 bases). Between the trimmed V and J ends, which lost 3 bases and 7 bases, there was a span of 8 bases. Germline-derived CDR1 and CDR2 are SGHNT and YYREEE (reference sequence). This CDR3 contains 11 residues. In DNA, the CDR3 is TGTGCCAGCAGCTCCACGGGAGAGCAGTACTTC. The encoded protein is CASSSTGEQYF. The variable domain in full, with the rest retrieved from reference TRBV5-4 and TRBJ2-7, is ETGVTQSPTHLIKTRGQQVTLRCSSQSGHNTVSWYQQALGQGPQFIFQYYREEENGRGNFPPRFSGLQFPNYSSELNVNALELDDSALYLCASSSTGEQYFGPGTRLTVT.

CDR3 loop: CAWRAALSLGANYGYTF. The DNA for the CDR3 is TGTGCCTGGAGGGCTGCCTTATCCCTAGGAGCTAACTATGGCTACACCTTC. V gene TRBV30 combines with J gene TRBJ1-2; D gene ambiguous. V dropped 3 bases and J dropped 0 bases, with 20 bases sitting between them. CDR1 and CDR2 from the germline V gene are GTSNPN and SVGIG (reference sequence). The CDR3 has 17 residues.

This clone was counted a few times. CDR3: CASSLTGQGPDEQYF. In nucleotides, the CDR3 is TGTGCCAGCAGCTTAACGGGACAGGGTCCGGACGAGCAGTACTTC. The rearrangement uses TRBV7-2 and TRBJ2-7; 9 positions agree with TRBD1. Germline CDR1 reads SGHTA; CDR2 reads FQGNSA. CDR3 size: 15 residues. After removal of 2 bases from V and 5 bases from J, the junction contained 7 bases not matched to a gene.

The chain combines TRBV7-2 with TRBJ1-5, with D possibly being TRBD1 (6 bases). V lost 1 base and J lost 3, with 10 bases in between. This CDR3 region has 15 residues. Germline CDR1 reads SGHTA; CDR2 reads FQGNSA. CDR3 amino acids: CASSLGGGNNQPQHF. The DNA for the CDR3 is TGTGCCAGCAGCTTAGGAGGGGGGAACAATCAGCCCCAGCATTTT.

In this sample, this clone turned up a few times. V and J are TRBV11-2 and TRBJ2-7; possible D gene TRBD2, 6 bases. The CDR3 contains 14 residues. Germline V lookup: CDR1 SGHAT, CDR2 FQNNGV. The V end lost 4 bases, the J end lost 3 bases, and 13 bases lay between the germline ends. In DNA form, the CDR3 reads TGTGCCAGCAGCTCCCAAGCGGGCTTCTACGAGCAGTACTTC. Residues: CASSSQAGFYEQYF.